Sequencing of this TCR beta chain was carried out in a study of T cell responses to AZD1222 COVID-19 vaccine. The study's findings and limits: Females made up more of the donors, who were largely white British, and clonal diversity may have come out too low. Within unmutated variant regions lay the reported targets of nearly half of spike-specific TCRs. Seropositive at baseline were only a handful of AZD1222 recipients.

Assay: immunoSEQ multiplex PCR; the TCRdb copy retains only in-frame clones and omits some. The data hold about 99,000 clones, with just over 90% observed a single time. For this clone: Its antigen is as yet unknown.

V was pared by 6 bases and J by 0 bases, with 11 bases between. This CDR3 region has 14 residues. In germline, CDR1 is MNHEY, CDR2 SVGAGI. This TCR was sampled from an adult in good health. Sequencing was performed on peripheral blood, taken on day 0 of AZD1222 vaccination. The chain employs TRBV6-5 and TRBJ1-1; D ambiguous. The CDR3 DNA reads as TGTGCCAGCAGACCGTTTTTAGTGAACACTGAAGCTTTCTTT. This encodes CASRPFLVNTEAFF.